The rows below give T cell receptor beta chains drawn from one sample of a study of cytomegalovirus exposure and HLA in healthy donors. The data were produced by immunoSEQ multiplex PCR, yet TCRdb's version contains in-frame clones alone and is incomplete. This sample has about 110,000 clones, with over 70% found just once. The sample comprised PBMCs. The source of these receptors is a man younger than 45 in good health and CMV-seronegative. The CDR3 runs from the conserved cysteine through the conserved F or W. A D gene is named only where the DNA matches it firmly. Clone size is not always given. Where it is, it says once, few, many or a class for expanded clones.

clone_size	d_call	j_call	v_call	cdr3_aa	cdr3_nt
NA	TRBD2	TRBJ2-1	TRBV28	CASSFGPVGTSGSSYNEQFF	TGTGCCAGCAGTTTTGGCCCCGTCGGGACTAGCGGGAGCTCCTACAATGAGCAGTTCTTC
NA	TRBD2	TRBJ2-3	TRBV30	CAWSILSGTMGTDTQYF	TGTGCCTGGAGTATACTCTCCGGGACTATGGGGACCGATACGCAGTATTTT
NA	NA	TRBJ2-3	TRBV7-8	CASSSQTDPSTDTQYF	TGTGCCAGCAGCAGTCAGACAGATCCTAGCACAGATACGCAGTATTTT
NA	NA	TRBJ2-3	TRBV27	CASSPRGSDTDTQYF	TGTGCCAGCAGTCCTCGGGGTTCCGACACAGATACGCAGTATTTT
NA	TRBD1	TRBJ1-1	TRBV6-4	CASRRDRNTEAFF	TGTGCCAGCAGGAGGGACAGAAACACTGAAGCTTTCTTT
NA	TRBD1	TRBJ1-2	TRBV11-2	CASSRDHRGQGYTF	TGTGCCAGCAGCCGCGATCACAGGGGGCAAGGCTACACCTTC
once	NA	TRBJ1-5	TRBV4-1	CASSQGGGRVNQPQHF	TGCGCCAGCAGCCAAGGAGGGGGACGGGTCAATCAGCCCCAGCATTTT
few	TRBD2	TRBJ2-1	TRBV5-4	CASSQGLADYNEQFF	TGTGCCAGCAGCCAAGGACTAGCGGATTACAATGAGCAGTTCTTC
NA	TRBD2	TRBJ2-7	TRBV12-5	CASGPVLAGGPYEQYF	TGTGCTAGTGGCCCTGTACTAGCGGGGGGTCCCTACGAGCAGTACTTC
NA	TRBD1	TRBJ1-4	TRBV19	CASRKGTGGFEKLFF	TGTGCCAGTAGGAAGGGGACAGGGGGATTTGAAAAACTGTTTTTT
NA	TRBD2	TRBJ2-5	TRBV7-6	CASSPVAGVHVETQYF	TGTGCCAGCAGCCCCGTAGCGGGAGTGCACGTGGAGACCCAGTACTTC
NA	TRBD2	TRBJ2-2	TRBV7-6	CASSQTSGGYSNTGELFF	TGTGCCAGCAGCCAAACTAGCGGGGGGTATTCGAACACCGGGGAGCTGTTTTTT
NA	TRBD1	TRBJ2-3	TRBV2	CASRGGAGGQQYF	TGTGCCAGCAGGGGTGGGGCAGGGGGCCAACAGTATTTT
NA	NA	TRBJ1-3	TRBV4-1	CASSQTDTGDTIYF	TGCGCCAGCAGCCAAACGGACACCGGAGACACCATATATTTT
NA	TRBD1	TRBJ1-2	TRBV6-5	CASSAGTGGEGYTF	TGTGCCAGCAGTGCCGGGACAGGGGGAGAAGGCTACACCTTC
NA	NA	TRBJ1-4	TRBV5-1	CASSLVAAATNEKLFF	TGCGCCAGCAGCTTGGTAGCCGCTGCAACTAATGAAAAACTGTTTTTT
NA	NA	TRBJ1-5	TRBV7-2	CASSWTGDQPQHF	TGTGCCAGCAGCTGGACGGGGGATCAGCCCCAGCATTTT
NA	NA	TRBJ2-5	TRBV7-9	CASSLALAVQETQYF	TGTGCCAGCAGCTTAGCGCTGGCAGTCCAAGAGACCCAGTACTTC
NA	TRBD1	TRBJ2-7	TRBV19	CASSRLGQGVDEQYF	TGTGCCAGTAGTAGATTAGGACAGGGTGTCGACGAGCAGTACTTC
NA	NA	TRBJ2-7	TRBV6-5	CASSYWTSGAYEQYF	TGTGCCAGCAGTTACTGGACTTCAGGGGCCTACGAGCAGTACTTC
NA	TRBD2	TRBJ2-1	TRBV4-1	CASSQDTSGGTYNEQFF	TGCGCCAGCAGCCAAGACACTAGCGGGGGTACCTACAATGAGCAGTTCTTC
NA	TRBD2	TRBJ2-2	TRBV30	CAWSSGVAGYINTGELFF	TGTGCCTGGAGTAGTGGGGTAGCGGGGTACATAAACACCGGGGAGCTGTTTTTT
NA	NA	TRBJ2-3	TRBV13	CASSLGRAGSTDTQYF	TGTGCCAGCAGCTTAGGCCGGGCGGGGAGCACAGATACGCAGTATTTT
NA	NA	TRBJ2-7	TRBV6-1	CASRDSREEQYF	TGTGCCAGCAGGGACTCCCGGGAAGAGCAGTACTTC
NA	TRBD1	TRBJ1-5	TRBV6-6	CASSRDRDNSNQPQHF	TGTGCCAGCAGCAGAGACAGGGATAATAGCAATCAGCCCCAGCATTTT
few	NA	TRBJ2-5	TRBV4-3	CASSPWAGAQETQYF	TGCGCCAGCAGCCCGTGGGCTGGGGCCCAAGAGACCCAGTACTTC
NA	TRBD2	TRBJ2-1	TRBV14	CASSRQLAGSYNEQFF	TGTGCCAGCAGCCGCCAACTAGCGGGGTCATACAATGAGCAGTTCTTC
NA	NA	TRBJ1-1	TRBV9	CASSVVQGTEAFF	TGTGCCAGCAGCGTAGTCCAGGGGACTGAAGCTTTCTTT
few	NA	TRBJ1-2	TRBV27	CASSLGSGWSYTF	TGTGCCAGCAGTTTAGGGTCAGGGTGGAGCTACACCTTC
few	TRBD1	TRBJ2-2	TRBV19	CASSTTGGTGELFF	TGTGCCAGTAGTACGACAGGGGGCACCGGGGAGCTGTTTTTT
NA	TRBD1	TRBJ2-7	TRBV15	CATSRADRGEQYF	TGTGCCACCAGCAGAGCAGACAGGGGCGAGCAGTACTTC
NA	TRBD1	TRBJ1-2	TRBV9	CASTPRQGPDYGYTF	TGTGCCAGCACCCCTCGACAGGGTCCGGACTATGGCTACACCTTC
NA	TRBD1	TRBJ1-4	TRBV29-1	CSVELAGGYEKLFF	TGCAGCGTTGAATTGGCAGGGGGGTATGAAAAACTGTTTTTT